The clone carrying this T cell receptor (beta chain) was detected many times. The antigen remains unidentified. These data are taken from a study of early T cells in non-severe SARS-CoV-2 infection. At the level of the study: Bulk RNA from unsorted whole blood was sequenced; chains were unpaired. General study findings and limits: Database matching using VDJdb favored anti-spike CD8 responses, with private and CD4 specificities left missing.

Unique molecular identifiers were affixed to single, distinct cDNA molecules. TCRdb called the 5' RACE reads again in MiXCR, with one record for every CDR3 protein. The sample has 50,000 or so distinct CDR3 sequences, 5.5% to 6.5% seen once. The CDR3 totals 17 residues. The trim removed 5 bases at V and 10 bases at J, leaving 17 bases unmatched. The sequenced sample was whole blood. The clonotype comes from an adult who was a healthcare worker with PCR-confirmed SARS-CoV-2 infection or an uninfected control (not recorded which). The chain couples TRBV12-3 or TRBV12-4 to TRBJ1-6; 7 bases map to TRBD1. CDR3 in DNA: TGTGCCAGCAGTCCCCGTGGGGTACAGGGGAAGGGCTCACCCCTCCACTTT. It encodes CASSPRGVQGKGSPLHF.